A single sample is the source of the 8 T cell receptor beta chains below, sequenced in a study of tumor-infiltrating lymphocytes in primary liver carcinoma. TCR beta cDNA was reverse-transcribed from 500 ng of total RNA. The reaction used a constant-region primer and ProtoScript II reverse transcriptase. Researchers made the TCR beta libraries by running three nested multiplex PCR rounds with slightly modified ARM-PCR. A C-beta reverse primer was combined with TRBV1-TRBV30 forward primers in the first two PCR rounds, and each round had roughly 9 cycles. TCRdb re-derived calls from the multiplex PCR reads in MiXCR, one entry per CDR3 protein. The table has approximately 40,000 distinct CDR3 sequences, approximately 73% seen once; the top ten hold 15% to 20%. Unsorted bulk tissue, about 19-32 mg of it, served as the source for co-extraction of RNA and DNA. The sample consisted of liver tumor tissue from sampling region 4. The subset was: tumor region T4, right-lateral pole. The receptors here all came from a man aged 35 to 55 with primary liver carcinoma and hepatitis B virus infection.

This clonotype was seen a handful of times. A junction end diverges from the germline sequence, so it may reflect a read error. The chain carries TRBV5-4 and TRBJ2-1; D call uncertain. The CDR3 is 16 amino acids. Germline V gene data show CDR1 as SGHNT and CDR2 as YYREEE (reference sequence). The CDR3 DNA reads TGTGCCAGCAGCTTGGACGGTCAACCCTCCTACAATAAGCAATTCTTC. This codes for CASSLDGQPSYNKQFF.

Details on this clonotype: A much bigger clone sits one base away, suggesting this may be a read error. The gene calls are TRBV18 and TRBJ2-7; 7 bases agree with TRBD2. The J segment lost 6 bases and the V segment lost 5 bases, leaving 13 bases of the junction unmatched. CDR1 KGHSH and CDR2 LQKENI come from the germline V gene. The CDR3 runs to 15 residues. CDR3 region: CASSIGTIGSGEQYF. The CDR3 coding sequence is TGTGCCAGCTCAATCGGGACTATCGGGAGTGGCGAGCAGTACTTC. Filled out from reference TRBV18 and TRBJ2-7, the complete variable domain reads NAGVMQNPRHLVRRRGQEARLRCSPMKGHSHVYWYRQLPEEGLKFMVYLQKENIIDESGMPKERFSAEFPKEGPSILRIQQVVRGDSAAYFCASSIGTIGSGEQYFGPGTRLTVT.

Notes on this clonotype: The junction shows a germline mismatch at one end, possibly a read error. The chain has TRBV11-2 and TRBJ2-6, with a possible D match to TRBD2 (5 bases). Per the germline V gene, CDR1 is SGHAT and CDR2 is FQNNGV. This CDR3 is built from 15 residues. CDR3 sequence reads: CATQRPRPGVNVLTF. CDR3 coding DNA: TGTGCCACCCAGCGGCCGCGCCCTGGGGTCAACGTCTTGACTTTC.

A word on this clonotype: A junction end diverges from the germline sequence, so it may reflect a read error. The chain is built from TRBV12-3 or TRBV12-4 and TRBJ2-2; 8 bases align to TRBD2. The CDR3 sequence is 15 residues long. The CDR3 region is CASRAGTSQVGELLF. CDR3 in DNA: TGTGCCAGTAGAGCCGGGACTAGTCAGGTCGGGGAGCTGCTCTTT.

This clonotype was observed a handful of times. A junction boundary mismatches the germline segment, possibly from a read error. The chain links TRBV29-1 to TRBJ2-2; TRBD2 matches 9 bases. The germline gives CDR1 SQVTM, CDR2 ANQGSEA. This CDR3 has 15 amino acids. CDR3 coding DNA: TGCAGTGTTGGGACTAGCACGGCGAAGACCGGGGAGCTGTTTTTT. Translating it yields CSVGTSTAKTGELFF.

Details on this clonotype: Relative to the germline gene, one junction end is altered; a read error may explain this. The chain has TRBV4-3 and TRBJ1-2; weak D call: TRBD1 (6 bases). This CDR3 region has 16 residues. Germline assignment: CDR1 LGHNA and CDR2 YSLEER. The DNA of the CDR3 is TGCGCCAGCAGCCAGGCAGGGGTAGGGAGGAGCTATGGGTACACCTTC. It specifies CASSQAGVGRSYGYTF.

Comment on this clonotype: One end of the junction is discordant with germline, which a read error may explain. The chain links TRBV11-2 to TRBJ2-7, with 9 bases identical to TRBD1. The CDR3 contains 15 residues. Germline CDR1 is SGHAT and CDR2 is FQNNGV. The CDR3 sequence is CACSLRWTGEYELYF. The DNA for the CDR3 is TGTGCCTGCAGCTTACGATGGACAGGGGAATACGAGCTGTACTTC. Full variable domain (remainder filled in from reference TRBV11-2 and TRBJ2-7): EAGVAQSPRYKIIEKRQSVAFWCNPISGHATLYWYQQILGQGPKLLIQFQNNGVVDDSQLPKDRFSAERLKGVDSTLKIQPAKLEDSAVYLCACSLRWTGEYELYFGPGTRLTVT.

Turning to this clonotype: The CDR3 does not end in the conserved phenylalanine or tryptophan, so this is likely a read error. The chain combines TRBV11-1 with TRBJ2-3; the D gene is possibly TRBD2 (5 bases). Trimming removed 7 bases from V and 3 bases from J, with 17 bases in between. The germline CDR1 and CDR2 sequences are SGHAT and FQDESV (reference sequence). The CDR3 runs 15 residues. The CDR3 region is CASTLPRESTDTQYL. CDR3 nucleotides: TGTGCCAGCACTTTGCCGAGGGAGAGTACAGATACGCAGTATCTT.